A selection of T cell receptor beta chains follows, all from one sample in a study of neurological immune-mediated disorders. TCRdb re-called the 5' RACE reads with MiXCR, one entry per CDR3 protein. The repertoire holds 95,000 to 150,000 distinct CDR3 sequences, with roughly 3.2% as singletons. Source material: PBMCs. Every receptor here comes from a woman aged 25 to 39 with multiple sclerosis. CDR3s include the opening cysteine and the closing phenylalanine or tryptophan. A D gene is named only where the DNA matches it firmly. Where a row states a size, it is once, few, many or the class of an expanded clone; other rows omit it.

size,D,V,J,CDR3,DNA
many,TRBD1,TRBV20-1,TRBJ2-1,CSASGTGEEQFF,TGCAGTGCTAGTGGGACAGGGGAGGAGCAGTTCTTC
-,-,TRBV6-6,TRBJ1-5,CASSPANAMQPQHF,TGTGCCAGCAGTCCGGCCAACGCGATGCAGCCCCAGCATTTT
many,-,TRBV9,TRBJ2-3,CASSEGVAAYTDTQYF,TGTGCCAGCAGCGAAGGGGTAGCGGCCTACACAGATACGCAGTATTTT
few,-,TRBV7-9,TRBJ2-3,CASSPWTFTDTQYF,TGTGCCAGCAGCCCCTGGACTTTCACAGATACGCAGTATTTT
many,TRBD1,TRBV20-1,TRBJ2-7,CSARPGQNVYEQYF,TGCAGTGCTAGACCGGGACAGAATGTCTACGAGCAGTACTTC
few,TRBD1,TRBV6-5,TRBJ1-1,CASSYGTGGRGTEAFF,TGTGCCAGCAGTTACGGGACAGGGGGTAGAGGCACTGAAGCTTTCTTT
many,TRBD1,TRBV20-1,TRBJ2-7,CSARDRGGPYEQYF,TGCAGTGCCCGGGACAGGGGGGGTCCCTACGAGCAGTACTTC
many,-,TRBV5-1,TRBJ2-5,CASSSQGETQYF,TGCGCCAGCAGCTCGCAGGGGGAGACCCAGTACTTC
many,-,TRBV6-6,TRBJ1-1,CASRAGNTEAFF,TGTGCCAGCAGGGCCGGGAACACTGAAGCTTTCTTT
many,-,TRBV5-1,TRBJ2-7,CASSLDGVNEQYF,TGCGCCAGCAGCTTGGACGGGGTTAACGAGCAGTACTTC
many,TRBD1,TRBV7-9,TRBJ2-5,CASSPGQGPAETQYF,TGTGCCAGCAGCCCGGGACAGGGTCCGGCGGAGACCCAGTACTTC
many,-,TRBV7-2,TRBJ2-1,CASSSPVYETNNEQFF,TGTGCCAGCAGCTCCCCCGTGTATGAGACCAACAATGAGCAGTTCTTC
many,-,TRBV20-1,TRBJ2-2,CSARNTGELFF,TGCAGTGCTAGAAACACCGGGGAGCTGTTTTTT
many,-,TRBV18,TRBJ1-1,CATWGGSRNTEAFF,TGTGCCACCTGGGGTGGCAGTCGGAACACTGAAGCTTTCTTT
many,-,TRBV20-1,TRBJ1-2,CSARPPGQAFYGYTF,TGCAGTGCCCGGCCACCGGGACAAGCTTTCTATGGCTACACCTTC
many,-,TRBV27,TRBJ2-5,CASRETGTGSYAQYF,TGTGCCAGCAGAGAGACCGGGACGGGGAGTTATGCCCAGTACTTC
many,-,TRBV7-2,TRBJ2-1,CASSFGLTRMDEQFF,TGTGCCAGCAGCTTTGGTCTTACTCGTATGGATGAGCAGTTCTTC
many,-,TRBV7-9,TRBJ2-1,CASSQAGTLGNEQFF,TGTGCCAGCAGCCAAGCCGGGACACTAGGCAATGAGCAGTTCTTC
few,TRBD2,TRBV7-2,TRBJ2-7,CASSISGDSYEQYF,TGTGCCAGCAGCATTAGCGGGGACTCCTACGAGCAGTACTTC
-,-,TRBV10-3,TRBJ2-7,CAINSGDSYEQYF,TGTGCCATCAACAGCGGCGACTCCTACGAGCAGTACTTC
many,-,TRBV5-1,TRBJ2-7,CASSLGNEQYF,TGCGCCAGCAGCTTGGGAAACGAGCAGTACTTC
many,TRBD1,TRBV6-2/TRBV6-3,TRBJ2-7,CASSFGTGGVEQYF,TGTGCCAGCAGTTTCGGGACAGGGGGCGTCGAGCAGTACTTC
many,TRBD2,TRBV5-1,TRBJ2-7,CASSPDSGYSYEQYF,TGCGCCAGCAGCCCCGATAGCGGGTACTCCTACGAGCAGTACTTC
many,TRBD2,TRBV5-1,TRBJ2-1,CASSPASLSGRNEQFF,TGCGCCAGCAGCCCGGCGTCTCTTAGCGGGAGGAATGAGCAGTTCTTC
many,TRBD1,TRBV20-1,TRBJ1-2,CSASSDRAVYGYTF,TGCAGTGCTTCCAGCGACAGGGCGGTATATGGCTACACCTTC
-,TRBD1,TRBV12-3/TRBV12-4,TRBJ1-3,CASSGTGKNTIYF,TGTGCCAGCAGCGGGACAGGGAAGAACACCATATATTTT
many,TRBD1,TRBV27,TRBJ1-5,CASSLQLPGTGRNQPQHF,TGTGCCAGCAGTTTACAGTTGCCGGGGACAGGGAGAAATCAGCCCCAGCATTTT
many,-,TRBV5-1,TRBJ2-3,CASSLGHLISDTQYF,TGCGCCAGCAGCTTGGGTCACCTAATCTCAGATACGCAGTATTTT
many,-,TRBV20-1,TRBJ2-1,CSARGVDSYNEQFF,TGCAGTGCTAGAGGGGTTGACTCCTACAATGAGCAGTTCTTC
few,-,TRBV20-1,TRBJ2-7,CSALGLSMVKEQYF,TGCAGTGCTCTGGGACTCTCTATGGTCAAAGAGCAGTACTTC
many,-,TRBV19,TRBJ2-5,CASSTRTMGGTETQYF,TGTGCCAGTAGCACCCGAACGATGGGCGGGACGGAGACCCAGTACTTC
many,-,TRBV5-5,TRBJ1-6,CASSLGVTGGSPLHF,TGTGCCAGCAGCTTGGGGGTGACAGGAGGCTCACCCCTCCACTTT
many,-,TRBV20-1,TRBJ1-2,CSARDNQGRIYGYTF,TGCAGTGCTAGAGATAATCAGGGGCGGATATATGGCTACACCTTC
many,-,TRBV7-8,TRBJ2-1,CASSLVLGEIRNEQFF,TGTGCCAGCAGCTTAGTTTTGGGGGAAATAAGAAATGAGCAGTTCTTC
many,-,TRBV29-1,TRBJ1-1,CSVELTMNTEAFF,TGCAGCGTTGAGTTAACGATGAACACTGAAGCTTTCTTT
many,-,TRBV7-2,TRBJ2-4,CASSLSPHAGIQYF,TGTGCCAGCAGCTTATCCCCCCACGCCGGCATTCAGTACTTC
many,TRBD1,TRBV18,TRBJ1-5,CASSGSTGASNQPQHF,TGTGCCAGCTCAGGGTCGACAGGGGCAAGCAATCAGCCCCAGCATTTT
many,-,TRBV7-2,TRBJ1-2,CASSLAGRNYYGYTF,TGTGCCAGCAGCTTAGCGGGACGAAATTACTATGGCTACACCTTC
many,-,TRBV7-6,TRBJ2-3,CASSVDRPDTQYF,TGTGCCAGCAGCGTGGACCGTCCAGATACGCAGTATTTT
many,-,TRBV4-3,TRBJ1-2,CASSQDRGGGYTF,TGCGCCAGCAGCCAAGACCGAGGAGGTGGCTACACCTTC
many,-,TRBV10-3,TRBJ2-7,CAITAGGDEQYF,TGTGCCATCACCGCAGGGGGGGACGAGCAGTACTTC
many,TRBD1,TRBV4-3,TRBJ1-2,CASSPGGTGYGYTF,TGCGCCAGCAGCCCAGGGGGGACCGGGTATGGCTACACCTTC
many,TRBD1,TRBV11-2,TRBJ1-1,CASSSLGTGYTEAFF,TGTGCCAGCAGCTCGCTCGGGACAGGATACACTGAAGCTTTCTTT
many,-,TRBV12-3/TRBV12-4,TRBJ1-2,CASSHPSQTGTYGYTF,TGTGCCAGCAGTCACCCCTCCCAAACAGGGACTTATGGCTACACCTTC
-,-,TRBV5-1,TRBJ1-4,CASSNNVGNGEKLFF,TGCGCCAGCAGCAATAACGTGGGAAATGGTGAAAAACTGTTTTTT
many,-,TRBV5-1,TRBJ1-6,CASSLGPPYNSPLHF,TGCGCCAGCAGCTTGGGACCGCCGTATAATTCACCCCTCCACTTT
-,-,TRBV20-1,TRBJ1-1,CSAIPVQDGFF,TGCAGTGCTATCCCAGTCCAAGACGGTTTCTTT
many,-,TRBV20-1,TRBJ2-1,CSALDPYNEQFF,TGCAGTGCTCTAGACCCTTACAATGAGCAGTTCTTC
many,TRBD1,TRBV11-2,TRBJ2-7,CASSLGGQVYEQYF,TGTGCCAGCAGCTTAGGTGGACAGGTCTACGAGCAGTACTTC